This entry concerns a single TCR beta chain. Trimming removed 1 base at V and 4 bases at J, with 9 bases between. CDR1 is SGHTA and CDR2 is FQGTGA in the germline V gene. The length of the CDR3 is 14 residues. This record belongs to a study of PD-L1 blockade in urothelial cancer. Looking at the study overall: Previous chemotherapy exposure amounted to 0 to 3 regimens for patients. There were a median of approximately 140,000 T cells in blood samples.

Method: immunoSEQ multiplex PCR; TCRdb's copy keeps in-frame clones and lacks some. Of more than 45,000 clones detected, around 88% appear once; the ten largest clones hold 16%. This TCR was sampled from a man between 60 and 75 years old with urothelial cancer. The sequencing here drew on PBMCs, taken around atezolizumab (anti-PD-L1) treatment. This chain connects TRBV7-3 to TRBJ2-3; maybe TRBD2 (5 bases). The CDR3 region is CASSLRASPDTQYF. The CDR3 bases are TGTGCCAGCAGCTTAAGGGCTAGCCCAGATACGCAGTATTTT.